This T cell receptor beta chain derives from a study of CD8 T cells in Susac syndrome. This clonotype was recorded only once. Random hexamers were used to reverse transcribe roughly 0.45 to 1 ug of RNA. TCRdb called the immunoSEQ multiplex PCR reads again in MiXCR, with one record for every CDR3 protein. The sample lists 100,000 or so distinct CDR3 sequences; 90% to 95% were seen once. The specimen sequenced was CD4+ T cells from PBMCs. The source is a human donor with Susac syndrome.

DNA for the CDR3: TGCGCCAGCATCCTAGGAGCGGGGGGGAGGACAGATACGCAGTATTTT. Its translation is CASILGAGGRTDTQYF. This chain links TRBV5-1 with TRBJ2-3; 10 bases line up with TRBD2. CDR1 is SGHRS and CDR2 is YFSETQ in the germline V gene. V gave up 6 bases and J gave up 3 bases; unmatched junction bases: 10. CDR3 length equals 16 residues.